The entry that follows covers one T cell receptor (beta chain) sequence. This sample was taken from a study of blood T cell repertoires in COVID-19. This CDR3 is 15 amino acids long. CDR1 is MNHNS and CDR2 is SASEGT in the germline V gene. V was clipped by 2 bases and J by 0 bases, with 10 bases between them. The assay was immunoSEQ multiplex PCR, and TCRdb's table has in-frame clones only and misses some. There are under 300,000 clones in the sample; around 90% occur only once, and approximately 0.8% lies in the top ten. Input material: peripheral blood. The clonotype was recovered from a man in his thirties or forties with COVID-19, enrolled during active disease. This chain connects TRBV6-1 to TRBJ1-2; tentatively, D is TRBD1 (6 bases). The CDR3 spells CASSEQGRPNYGYTF. The CDR3 region has the DNA TGTGCCAGCAGTGAACAGGGGCGCCCTAACTATGGCTACACCTTC.